One and the same sample provided the 5 T cell receptor beta chains below, sequenced in a study of T cell changes during pregnancy in multiple sclerosis (dated by TCRdb to between 2018 and 2021). To prepare the library, the immunoSEQ multiplex PCR assay was applied. TCRdb obtained this table from immuneACCESS and retained in-frame rearrangements with V and J assigned. These tables miss some clones; where compared with another copy, unresolved V genes account for less than half of the shortfall, and the remainder is unexplained. Here the sample has some 40,000 clones; about 94% occur a single time. 1.5% to 2% of the sample is in the top ten clones. Here the sequenced sample was peripheral blood, taken in the third trimester of pregnancy. The receptors were sampled from a female donor with multiple sclerosis, enrolled in a pregnancy study.

The chain combines TRBV15 with TRBJ1-1, with 9 bases matching TRBD1. There are 16 residues in the CDR3. Germline CDR1 LNHNV, CDR2 YYDKDF (reference sequence). The V and J ends lost 1 base and 7 bases, in that order; junction bases with no gene match: 10. CDR3 loop: CATSRVLGTGNFEAFF. CDR3 DNA sequence: TGTGCCACCAGCAGAGTACTAGGGACAGGGAATTTTGAAGCTTTCTTT.

The chain employs TRBV2 and TRBJ2-7; 8 bases are shared with TRBD2. Unmatched junction bases numbered 6, after V lost 6 bases and J lost 2 bases. The CDR3 contains 14 residues. Germline assignment: CDR1 SNHLY and CDR2 FYNNEI. CDR3 loop: CASRGAGEAYEQYF. CDR3 in DNA: TGTGCCAGCAGGGGAGCGGGAGAAGCCTACGAGCAGTACTTC.

V is TRBV7-6 and J is TRBJ2-7; perhaps TRBD2 as D (5 bases). The length of the CDR3 is 20 residues. The germline CDR1 and CDR2 sequences are SGHVS and FNYEAQ. Trimming cost V 4 bases and J 4 bases, with 32 bases left between them. The CDR3 DNA follows: TGTGCCAGCAGCTCGGCTTTTTTTTCCGGAGCGGCGACTGACTCATACGAGCAGTACTTC. Its translation is CASSSAFFSGAATDSYEQYF.

This chain links TRBV5-6 with TRBJ2-7, with a possible D match to TRBD1 (6 bases). V gave up 4 bases and J gave up 11 bases, with 19 bases separating them. The CDR3 covers 13 residues. Germline-derived CDR1 and CDR2 are SGHDT and YYEEEE. CDR3 DNA sequence: TGTGCCAGCAGCCAAAACCTACAGGGCTGGGAGTACTTC. It is translated as CASSQNLQGWEYF.

This rearrangement joins TRBV7-3 to TRBJ2-1; D possibly corresponds to TRBD2 (5 bases). CDR1 is SGHTA and CDR2 is FQGTGA in the germline V gene. The CDR3 loop spans 13 amino acids. Deletions cut 2 bases from V and 6 bases from J, with 8 bases between. The CDR3 DNA reads TGTGCCAGCAGCTTAGATCGGGGCAATGAGCAGTTCTTC. Protein sequence: CASSLDRGNEQFF.